This T cell receptor beta chain is from a study of cytomegalovirus exposure and HLA in healthy donors. Overall study findings and caveats: Most TCR sequences were rare, but some public TCRs occurred in many donors. A classifier reportedly called cytomegalovirus status with high sensitivity and specificity.

For this clone: The antigen is not known.

Assay used: immunoSEQ multiplex PCR; TCRdb lists only in-frame clones, some missing. The sample lists under 400,000 clones; approximately 88% were seen once. V dropped 4 bases and J dropped 5; count of bases not matched to a gene: 7. Germline V gene data show CDR1 as MNHEY and CDR2 as SVGAGI. This CDR3 is 14 amino acids long. Source material: PBMCs. The receptor was isolated from a man aged 25-45 years in good health and CMV-seronegative. The V and J genes are TRBV6-5 and TRBJ2-5, with 7 bases fitting TRBD1. The DNA for the CDR3 is TGTGCCAGCAGTTCAACCACAGGGGCCGAGACCCAGTACTTC. Residues: CASSSTTGAETQYF.